The TCR beta chain under discussion was sequenced for a study of OX40 agonist ivuxolimab in advanced cancers. Overall study findings and caveats: At 0.1 to 3.0 mg/kg and by week 6, clonal expansion occurred in CD4+ and CD8+ blood T cells.

As concerns this clone: Its target is unknown.

Autoimmune disease history or systemic immunosuppression was exclusionary. V lost 0 bases and J lost 1, with 9 bases in between. The CDR3 is 15 amino acids. In germline, CDR1 is PRHDT, CDR2 FYEKMQ (reference sequence). Here immunoSEQ multiplex PCR was the method, and the copy in TCRdb shows in-frame clones only, minus some. Counted here are just over 80,000 clones, 70% to 90% occurring once; the ten biggest clones make up approximately 0.67%. The V gene is TRBV13, the J gene TRBJ1-2; D is unclear. The sequencing here drew on CD4+ or CD8+ T cells sorted from blood, taken in a trial of the OX40 agonist ivuxolimab. This TCR was sampled from an adult with an advanced solid tumor such as melanoma, head and neck, liver or kidney cancer. The CDR3, as DNA: TGTGCCAGCAGCTTAGGCGTCAGGAGTAACTATGGCTACACCTTC. Amino acids: CASSLGVRSNYGYTF.